The clone carrying this TCR beta chain has only a few counts. The target antigen is unknown. The CDR3 loop spans 13 amino acids. V lost 1 base and J 6 bases, leaving 8 bases between the germline ends. The germline V gene encodes CDR1 SGHVS and CDR2 FQNEAQ. These data come from a study of T cell responses to AZD1222 COVID-19 vaccine. Whole-study context: Pooling covered second doses at about 4 or about 12 weeks.

The study, taken as a whole, reports: Donors were chiefly white British, with a greater number of females, and clonal diversity was perhaps underestimated. Seropositivity was recorded at baseline in only a handful of AZD1222 recipients. Spike-specific TCR breadth and depth were elevated following two AZD1222 doses.

Here immunoSEQ multiplex PCR was the method, and the copy in TCRdb shows in-frame clones only, minus some. The data hold about 170,000 clones, with about nine tenths observed a single time. V gene TRBV7-8 combines with J gene TRBJ2-3; D unclear. This material consisted of peripheral blood, taken on day 0 of AZD1222 vaccination. The source is an adult in good health. The CDR3 nucleotides are TGTGCCAGCAGCTTAGTAAGTCCGGATACGCAGTATTTT. Encoded protein: CASSLVSPDTQYF.